These 14 T cell receptor beta chains share one sample of origin, sequenced in a study of technical replicates of blood from a handful of donors. The method was immunoSEQ multiplex PCR; TCRdb's version includes in-frame clones alone and lacks a portion of them. This table holds 95,000 to 100,000 clones, 96% found once. Sequenced input: T cells isolated from PBMCs. Receptors were obtained from a human donor in good health.

The chain has TRBV27 and TRBJ1-2; 8 bases map to TRBD1. Germline loops: CDR1 MNHEY, CDR2 SMNVEV (reference sequence). The CDR3 is 14 residues long. J was trimmed by 7 bases and V by 3 bases; bases with no gene match: 7. The CDR3 bases are TGTGCCAGCAGTTTTAACCAGGGGGCTACTGGCTACACCTTC. Its translation is CASSFNQGATGYTF.

The chain combines TRBV30 with TRBJ1-6, with D possibly TRBD1 on 6 matching bases. This CDR3 region has 12 residues. Per the germline V gene, CDR1 is GTSNPN and CDR2 is SVGIG (reference sequence). Trimming removed 2 bases from V and 9 bases from J, with 8 bases in between. The CDR3 spells CAWSFRGSPLHF. As DNA, the CDR3 is TGTGCCTGGAGTTTCAGGGGTTCACCCCTCCACTTT. The full variable domain, in which reference TRBV30 and TRBJ1-6 provide the parts outside the CDR3, is SQTIHQWPATLVQPVGSPLSLECTVEGTSNPNLYWYRQAAGRGLQLLFYSVGIGQISSEVPQNLSASRPQDRQFILSSKKLLLSDSGFYLCAWSFRGSPLHFGNGTRLTVT.

The V call is TRBV5-1, the J call TRBJ1-6, with D tentatively TRBD1 (6 bases). The CDR3 runs to 17 residues. CDR1 is SGHRS, CDR2 YFSETQ, per germline. Trimming took 2 bases from V and 0 from J, leaving 12 bases between them. The CDR3: CASSLGQTSSYNSPLHF. Written as DNA, the CDR3 is TGCGCCAGCAGCTTAGGACAGACCAGCTCCTATAATTCACCCCTCCACTTT.

The genes are TRBV9 and TRBJ2-4, with D possibly being TRBD1 (6 bases). CDR3 length: 15 amino acids. Germline-derived CDR1 and CDR2 are SGDLS and YYNGEE. Trimming shortened V by 4 bases and J by 0 bases, and 11 bases separated the two germline ends. The DNA for the CDR3 is TGTGCCAGCAGCAACAGGGATCTAGCCAAAAACATTCAGTACTTC. Protein: CASSNRDLAKNIQYF.

A single count supports this clone. DNA of the CDR3: TGTGCCTGGAGTGCCCACAGAGGCTACACCTTC. The encoded protein is CAWSAHRGYTF. The chain has TRBV30 and TRBJ1-2; no clear D gene. Germline loops: CDR1 GTSNPN, CDR2 SVGIG (reference sequence). The V end was cut by 1 base, the J end by 8 bases, with 8 bases between. The CDR3 has 11 residues.

The V call is TRBV25-1, the J call TRBJ2-3; D might be TRBD2 (6 bases). V dropped 6 bases and J dropped 3 bases, with 7 bases sitting between them. The CDR3 has 12 residues. Germline CDR1 MGHDK, CDR2 SYGVNS. The CDR3 spells CASRRGTDTQYF. Here the CDR3 DNA reads TGTGCCAGCAGACGGGGGACAGATACGCAGTATTTT.

The chain joins TRBV28 to TRBJ1-2; D call uncertain. The CDR3 consists of 11 residues. Germline lookup yields CDR1 MDHEN and CDR2 SYDVKM. V lost 6 bases and J 0 bases, leaving 2 bases between the germline ends. CDR3 amino acids: CASSSNYGYTF. The CDR3 coding sequence is TGTGCCAGCAGCTCTAACTATGGCTACACCTTC.

This clone was seen once. The chain recombines TRBV18 with TRBJ1-4; a weak D match, TRBD1 (5 bases). Trimming took 2 bases from V and 4 from J, leaving 5 bases between them. The CDR3 contains 13 residues. Germline lookup yields CDR1 KGHSH and CDR2 LQKENI. CDR3 protein: CASSPRGNEKLFF. The CDR3 region has the DNA TGTGCCAGCTCACCAAGGGGTAATGAAAAACTGTTTTTT.

The V call is TRBV19, the J call TRBJ2-3; no definite D call. Germline V gene lookup returns CDR1 LNHDA and CDR2 SQIVND (reference sequence). CDR3 size: 14 residues. Trimming shortened V by 7 bases and J by 6 bases, and 17 bases separated the two germline ends. DNA for the CDR3: TGTGCCAGTACTACACTCACGGGTCCCGATACGCAGTATTTT. It translates to CASTTLTGPDTQYF.

This chain uses TRBV30 with TRBJ2-3, with a weak D call TRBD1 (5 bases). Trimming stripped 4 bases from V and 0 bases from J, with 11 bases between. Germline assignment: CDR1 GTSNPN and CDR2 SVGIG (reference sequence). CDR3 length equals 14 residues. CDR3 sequence: CAWTDTLSTDTQYF. CDR3 nucleotides: TGTGCCTGGACGGACACTCTCAGCACAGATACGCAGTATTTT.

The chain is built from TRBV19 and TRBJ2-1; possibly TRBD1 for D (5 bases). The V gene's germline CDR1 is LNHDA and CDR2 SQIVND (reference sequence). The V gene lost 3 bases and the J gene lost 9 bases, with 21 bases spanning the gap. The CDR3 contains 16 residues. DNA of the CDR3: TGTGCCAGTAGTATTAATATGGGGCTAGTAACCTCTGAGCAGTTCTTC. The encoded protein is CASSINMGLVTSEQFF.

The chain joins TRBV30 to TRBJ1-1, with D unresolved. Trimming removed 3 bases at V and 3 bases at J, with 17 bases between. Germline values: CDR1 GTSNPN, CDR2 SVGIG (reference sequence). The CDR3 runs to 15 residues. The DNA of the CDR3 is TGTGCCTGGAGGCCGGGAGGAGAGTCGTACACTGAAGCTTTCTTT. Residues: CAWRPGGESYTEAFF. Combining the CDR3 with reference TRBV30 and TRBJ1-1 gives the whole variable domain SQTIHQWPATLVQPVGSPLSLECTVEGTSNPNLYWYRQAAGRGLQLLFYSVGIGQISSEVPQNLSASRPQDRQFILSSKKLLLSDSGFYLCAWRPGGESYTEAFFGQGTRLTVV.

The gene calls are TRBV28 and TRBJ2-2, with D maybe TRBD2 (5 bases). V was clipped by 5 bases and J by 1 base, with 11 bases between them. The CDR3 consists of 15 residues. From germline, CDR1 is MDHEN and CDR2 SYDVKM. The CDR3, as DNA: TGTGCCAGCAGTACCGAGGGCCTGAACACCGGGGAGCTGTTTTTT. Amino acid sequence: CASSTEGLNTGELFF. The full variable domain, completed using reference TRBV28 and TRBJ2-2, is DVKVTQSSRYLVKRTGEKVFLECVQDMDHENMFWYRQDPGLGLRLIYFSYDVKMKEKGDIPEGYSVSREKKERFSLILESASTNQTSMYLCASSTEGLNTGELFFGEGSRLTVL.

This sequence joins TRBV19 and TRBJ1-5, with D unclear. Germline CDR1 reads LNHDA; CDR2 reads SQIVND (reference sequence). Trimming stripped 5 bases from V and 4 bases from J, with 12 bases between. This CDR3 has 14 residues. Here the CDR3 reads CASSGFSENQPQHF. CDR3 DNA: TGTGCCAGTAGTGGTTTTAGTGAGAATCAGCCCCAGCATTTT.